This T cell receptor (delta chain) was recorded in a study of gamma-delta T cells after stem cell transplantation. The CDR3 runs 19 residues. Germline V CDR1 and CDR2: GEAIGNYY, EKD. With respect to this clone: An end of the junction does not agree with germline; a read error may underlie this.

TCRdb called clones anew from the RT-PCR reads with CATT. The repertoire holds some 13,000 delta-chain clones, with around 30% as singletons. The sequence derives from a human donor. It is not recorded whose cells these are; they may come from a transplant donor. The chain uses TRDV2 and TRDJ3, with 9 positions matching TRDD3. Sequencing was done on a sample of gamma-delta T cells. The CDR3 protein is CACDKKYWGSSLDTRQMFF. CDR3 DNA: TGTGCCTGTGACAAAAAGTACTGGGGGAGCTCCTTGGACACCCGACAGATGTTTTTC.